Below, one T cell receptor beta chain is given with its context. The antigen remains undetermined. Since no conserved phenylalanine or tryptophan closes the CDR3, a read error is the likely cause. Individuals selected for sequencing had exhibited CD8+CD57+ cell expansion on flow cytometry. Every patient was diagnosed with severe acquired aplastic anemia. All patients were therapy-naive when blood was sampled. The data derive from a study of CD8+CD57+ T cells in acquired aplastic anemia. Study-level information: DNA recovered from sorted CD4+ and CD8+ cells had a mean of 3.2 ug. Study-level results: The same twenty-nine CD8+ CDR3 sequences occurred in patients and in controls.

From germline, CDR1 is KGHDR and CDR2 SFDVKD. The CDR3 runs to 16 residues. The template used for profiling TCR beta VDJ and CDR3 was genomic DNA. TCRdb reprocessed the reads with MiXCR, giving one entry per CDR3 protein. The sample has under 350,000 distinct CDR3 sequences, approximately 57% seen once; the top ten hold 1.3%. This sequence was found in a human donor with aplastic anemia. The V call is TRBV24-1, the J call TRBJ1-1; TRBD1 agrees at 10 bases. The source material was sorted CD4+, CD8+, or CD8+CD57+ T cells (not recorded which) from PBMCs. The CDR3 spells CATSEGGQGERTEAFL. As DNA, the CDR3 is TGCGCCACCAGTGAGGGAGGACAGGGGGAACGCACTGAAGCTTTCCTT.